Following are 3 T cell receptor beta chains from one sample sequenced in a study of cytomegalovirus exposure and HLA in healthy donors. Sequenced by immunoSEQ multiplex PCR; TCRdb stores in-frame clones only, minus some. The sample has 150,000 to 180,000 clones; about 86% are singletons. Sequencing was carried out using PBMCs. Every receptor here comes from a human donor in good health.

The V call is TRBV15, the J call TRBJ1-2; TRBD1 might be the D (5 bases). Trimming removed 0 bases at V and 4 bases at J, with 15 bases between. Germline V gives CDR1 LNHNV, CDR2 YYDKDF (reference sequence). This CDR3 spans 16 amino acids. The CDR3 region is CATSRDFGREAYGYTF. CDR3 coding DNA: TGTGCCACCAGCAGAGATTTCGGCAGGGAGGCCTATGGCTACACCTTC.

V usage is TRBV2 and J usage is TRBJ2-2; 11 bases align to TRBD2. V dropped 7 bases and J dropped 3; count of bases not matched to a gene: 4. This CDR3 has 15 amino acids. Per the germline V gene, CDR1 is SNHLY and CDR2 is FYNNEI. This CDR3 reads CASKTSGADTGELFF. DNA for the CDR3: TGTGCCAGCAAGACTAGCGGGGCTGACACCGGGGAGCTGTTTTTT.

The CDR3 bases are TGTGCCAGCAGACGGTCCGTAAACTATGGCTACACCTTC. It encodes CASRRSVNYGYTF. The rearrangement links TRBV6-5 to TRBJ1-2, with D unclear. The germline CDR1 and CDR2 sequences are MNHEY and SVGAGI. Deletions cut 6 bases from V and 2 bases from J, with 10 bases between. The CDR3 consists of 13 residues.